The 27 T cell receptor beta chains presented below share a single source sample, sequenced in a study of blood T cell repertoires in COVID-19. The repertoire was sequenced with immunoSEQ multiplex PCR; TCRdb's copy has only in-frame clones and lacks some. Here the sample spans roughly 160,000 clones, about 88% being singletons. The sequenced sample consisted of peripheral blood. Receptor source: a woman in her 50s with COVID-19, enrolled during active disease.

The CDR3 loop is CASSLSQGAWGTGELFF. In DNA, the CDR3 is TGTGCCAGCAGCTTATCGCAGGGGGCGTGGGGTACCGGGGAGCTGTTTTTT. V usage is TRBV7-3 and J usage is TRBJ2-2; TRBD1 matches at 8 bases. Germline CDR1 reads SGHTA; CDR2 reads FQGTGA. With 2 bases clipped from V and 5 bases from J, the junction kept 10 bases outside the gene matches. This CDR3 contains 17 residues.

This chain connects TRBV3-1 (or the pseudogene TRBV3-2) to TRBJ1-5; TRBD1 is a possible D gene (5 bases). V lost 10 bases, J lost 2 bases, and 15 bases lay in between. The germline V gene encodes CDR1 LGHDT and CDR2 YNNKEL (reference sequence). This CDR3 is built from 14 residues. The CDR3 sequence: CATRAGKGNQPQHF. DNA of the CDR3: TGTGCCACCAGGGCGGGGAAGGGCAATCAGCCCCAGCATTTT.

This clone was seen at least ten times. CDR3 amino acids: CASSMGAPNQPQHF. In nucleotides, the CDR3 is TGCGCCAGCAGTATGGGGGCACCAAATCAGCCCCAGCATTTT. The chain couples TRBV5-1 to TRBJ1-5, with a weak D call TRBD1 (6 bases). V was shortened by 5 bases and J by 4 bases, with 13 bases between the two germline ends. This CDR3 region has 14 residues. Germline CDR1 reads SGHRS; CDR2 reads YFSETQ.

The V and J genes are TRBV4-1 and TRBJ2-5, with a possible D match to TRBD1 (6 bases). The CDR3 totals 14 residues. The V end lost 0 bases, the J end lost 4 bases, and 9 bases lay between the germline ends. The germline V gene encodes CDR1 MGHRA and CDR2 YSYEKL. The chain's CDR3 is CASSQDTGRETQYF. The CDR3 coding sequence is TGCGCCAGCAGCCAAGATACAGGGAGAGAGACCCAGTACTTC.

The chain couples TRBV7-8 to TRBJ2-7; a weak D match, TRBD1 (6 bases). CDR1 is SGHVS, CDR2 FQNEAQ, per germline. This CDR3 region has 15 residues. Trimming pared 5 bases from V and 4 bases from J, leaving 18 bases between. CDR3 loop: CASSRLGQLGYEQYF. As DNA, the CDR3 is TGTGCCAGCAGCCGACTTGGACAGCTGGGTTACGAGCAGTACTTC.

This chain joins TRBV6-4 and TRBJ1-5; D is perhaps TRBD1 (6 bases). The germline gives CDR1 MRHNA, CDR2 SNTAGT. The CDR3 has 15 amino acids. V was clipped by 0 bases and J by 3 bases, with 9 bases between them. CDR3 amino acids: CASSDSGDNNQPQHF. The CDR3 DNA follows: TGTGCCAGCAGTGACTCGGGGGACAACAATCAGCCCCAGCATTTT.

The chain has TRBV5-1 and TRBJ1-1; possibly TRBD1 for D (6 bases). V lost 0 bases, J lost 0 bases, and 12 bases lay in between. Germline V CDR1 and CDR2: SGHRS, YFSETQ. CDR3 length: 16 amino acids. CDR3 sequence (DNA): TGCGCCAGCAGCTTGGCAGGGGAGACCGTGAACACTGAAGCTTTCTTT. This gives the protein CASSLAGETVNTEAFF.

Details on this clone: The sample carries other DNA sequences with the same CDR3. The chain couples TRBV30 to TRBJ1-6; D not certain. V gave up 1 base and J gave up 7 bases, with 5 bases separating them. This CDR3 contains 12 residues. Looked up from germline, CDR1 is GTSNPN and CDR2 is SVGIG (reference sequence). CDR3: CAWSEPNSPLHF. The CDR3 DNA reads TGTGCCTGGAGTGAGCCGAATTCACCCCTCCACTTT.

This clone was counted between two and nine times. This rearrangement joins TRBV5-4 to TRBJ2-7, with 8 positions matching TRBD1. The CDR3 covers 15 residues. The germline gives CDR1 SGHNT, CDR2 YYREEE (reference sequence). V gave up 4 bases and J gave up 0 bases; unmatched junction bases: 6. The chain's CDR3 is CASSRDGTGSYEQYF. The CDR3 nucleotides read TGTGCCAGCAGCCGGGACGGGACAGGCTCCTACGAGCAGTACTTC.

V is TRBV28 and J is TRBJ2-7, with 8 positions matching TRBD1. CDR3 length: 12 residues. The germline V gene has CDR1 MDHEN and CDR2 SYDVKM. J lost 5 bases, V lost 6 bases, and 3 bases had no gene match. The DNA of the CDR3 is TGTGCCAGCAGCCCAGGGGGCCACGAGCAGTACTTC. Translating gives CASSPGGHEQYF.

This chain connects TRBV6-2 or TRBV6-3 to TRBJ1-1, with 9 bases fitting TRBD1. Trimming at V came to 3 bases and at J to 3 bases, leaving 2 bases not matched to a gene. CDR1 is MNHEY and CDR2 is SVGEGT in the germline V gene. The CDR3 sequence is 14 residues long. The CDR3 spells CASSYTGGYTEAFF. In nucleotides, the CDR3 is TGTGCCAGCAGTTATACAGGGGGCTACACTGAAGCTTTCTTT.

The chain employs TRBV7-6 and TRBJ2-3; TRBD2 matches at 10 bases. V gave up 5 bases and J gave up 5 bases; unmatched junction bases: 10. Germline CDR1 reads SGHVS; CDR2 reads FNYEAQ. The CDR3 covers 16 residues. The DNA of the CDR3 is TGTGCCAGCAGCCCGAAGGTAGCGGGGGGAATAGATACGCAGTATTTT. Translation: CASSPKVAGGIDTQYF.

This clone has just a few counts. Within the sample, other DNA sequences also encode this same CDR3. V gene TRBV28 combines with J gene TRBJ2-5; D unresolved. Germline V gives CDR1 MDHEN, CDR2 SYDVKM. This CDR3 is built from 13 residues. V lost 3 bases to trimming and J lost 1 base, with 6 bases between them. This CDR3 is CASSFASQETQYF. The CDR3 DNA sequence: TGTGCCAGCAGTTTTGCTAGCCAAGAGACCCAGTACTTC.

This clone was seen just once. The CDR3 coding sequence is TGTGCCAGTAGTATACCGGGCACGGGGGAGACCCAGTACTTC. Protein: CASSIPGTGETQYF. This chain joins TRBV19 and TRBJ2-5; tentatively, D is TRBD2 (5 bases). Trimming took 2 bases from V and 5 from J, leaving 12 bases between them. Germline loops: CDR1 LNHDA, CDR2 SQIVND (reference sequence). The CDR3 has 14 amino acids.

The J gene is TRBJ2-5, the V gene TRBV12-3 or TRBV12-4, with D possibly TRBD2 on 5 matching bases. CDR3 length: 11 residues. V lost 4 bases and J 10 bases, leaving 10 bases between the germline ends. CDR3 region: CASSSTADQYF. CDR3 sequence (DNA): TGTGCCAGCAGTTCCACAGCGGACCAGTACTTC.

This chain links TRBV5-4 with TRBJ2-7, with 7 bases aligning to TRBD2. From germline, CDR1 is SGHNT and CDR2 YYREEE (reference sequence). The CDR3 loop spans 14 amino acids. J gave up 3 bases and V 0 bases, and 3 bases lay outside the gene matches. The CDR3 protein is CASSLASGGYEQYF. CDR3 bases: TGTGCCAGCAGCTTGGCTAGCGGCGGCTACGAGCAGTACTTC.

This clone was found once. CDR3 nucleotides: TGTGCCAGCAGCTTAGCGACTAGCGGGGGGTGGGATGAGCAGTTCTTC. This gives the protein CASSLATSGGWDEQFF. The V gene is TRBV7-2, the J gene TRBJ2-1; 13 bases match TRBD2. The germline CDR1 and CDR2 sequences are SGHTA and FQGNSA. The CDR3 runs to 16 residues. The V gene end was trimmed by 0 bases and the J gene end by 8 bases; junction bases not matched to a gene: 4.

J is TRBJ2-1 and V is TRBV14; TRBD1 matches 8 bases. Germline CDR1 and CDR2: SGHDN and FVKESK. This CDR3 contains 17 residues. V was pared by 1 base and J by 6 bases, with 11 bases of the junction left unmatched. The CDR3 bases are TGTGCCAGCAGCCAAGGATTGAGACAGGGGCGTTCCAATGAGCAGTTCTTC. Translation gives CASSQGLRQGRSNEQFF.

The chain carries TRBV7-9 and TRBJ1-1; unclear D gene. The germline V and J ends were trimmed by 5 bases and 0 bases, with 10 bases remaining between them. Per germline, CDR1 SEHNR and CDR2 FQNEAQ (reference sequence). The CDR3 has 14 amino acids. Here the CDR3 DNA reads TGTGCCAGCAGCCCGAGCCAAATGAACACTGAAGCTTTCTTT. It specifies CASSPSQMNTEAFF.

The chain couples TRBV2 to TRBJ1-2, with D possibly TRBD1 on 5 matching bases. Trimming took 6 bases from V and 4 from J, leaving 15 bases between them. The CDR3 runs 14 residues. The germline V gene encodes CDR1 SNHLY and CDR2 FYNNEI. CDR3 nucleotides: TGTGCCAGCAGGGACATGGGCCGTCCCTATGGCTACACCTTC. This encodes CASRDMGRPYGYTF.

The V and J genes are TRBV4-1 and TRBJ1-1, with 8 bases aligning to TRBD1. This CDR3 is built from 14 residues. Trimming took 8 bases from V and 1 from J; bases not matched to a gene: 6. Per germline, CDR1 MGHRA and CDR2 YSYEKL. CDR3 amino acids: CASWTGFGNTEAFF. The CDR3 nucleotides read TGCGCCAGCTGGACAGGGTTTGGGAACACTGAAGCTTTCTTT.

This chain connects TRBV30 to TRBJ2-3; TRBD1 might be the D (5 bases). The CDR3 extends over 15 amino acids. Germline CDR1 GTSNPN, CDR2 SVGIG (reference sequence). V lost 5 bases to trimming and J lost 6 bases, with 21 bases between them. The CDR3 sequence: CAWSLGVPPRDTQYF. CDR3 sequence (DNA): TGTGCCTGGTCCTTAGGGGTTCCCCCGAGGGATACGCAGTATTTT.

The rearrangement uses TRBV5-4 and TRBJ1-3, with D hard to call. Trimming removed 0 bases at V and 4 bases at J, with 5 bases between. CDR3 length: 13 amino acids. Germline-derived CDR1 and CDR2 are SGHNT and YYREEE (reference sequence). CDR3 nucleotide sequence: TGTGCCAGCAGCTTGGCCTCCGGAAACACCATATATTTT. Translation: CASSLASGNTIYF.

This clone has just one count. The V and J genes are TRBV12-3 or TRBV12-4 and TRBJ1-5; no firm D call. This CDR3 spans 13 amino acids. V was clipped by 6 bases and J by 4 bases, with 10 bases between them. In DNA form, the CDR3 reads TGTGCCAGCAGCCCGACAAGAAATCAGCCCCAGCATTTT. Translating it yields CASSPTRNQPQHF.

The chain recombines TRBV24-1 with TRBJ1-5; TRBD1 agrees at 7 bases. The CDR3 runs to 16 residues. Germline V gene lookup returns CDR1 KGHDR and CDR2 SFDVKD. V was pared by 2 bases and J by 1 base, with 4 bases of the junction left unmatched. In DNA form, the CDR3 reads TGTGCCACCAGTGATTCGGGGACAGTAAGCAATCAGCCCCAGCATTTT. Protein product: CATSDSGTVSNQPQHF.

V is TRBV5-4 and J is TRBJ2-7; 9 nucleotides match TRBD2. Trimming cost V 1 base and J 1 base; bases outside gene matches: 3. Germline CDR1 is SGHNT and CDR2 is YYREEE (reference sequence). There are 15 residues in the CDR3. As DNA, the CDR3 is TGTGCCAGCAGCTTGCAGGGACTAGCATCCTACGAGCAGTACTTC. It specifies CASSLQGLASYEQYF.

This sequence joins TRBV6-2 or TRBV6-3 and TRBJ2-1; D remains ambiguous. V was shortened by 1 base and J by 5 bases, with 12 bases between the two germline ends. CDR3 size: 15 residues. Per germline, CDR1 MNHEY and CDR2 SVGEGT. CDR3 in DNA: TGTGCCAGCAGTTACTTATCGGCAGGAAACAATGAGCAGTTCTTC. The encoded protein is CASSYLSAGNNEQFF.